The present T cell receptor beta chain was sequenced within a study of cytomegalovirus exposure and HLA in healthy donors. On this clone: No antigen is known for it.

This CDR3 has 12 residues. Germline CDR1 and CDR2: MGHRA and YSYEKL. V lost 1 base and J 2 bases, leaving 2 bases between the germline ends. Study results and limitations: Among the sequence variants, a highly shared cluster was likely an artifact of sequencing. With high specificity and sensitivity, the classifier reportedly diagnosed cytomegalovirus status. In the analysis, some V segments, TRBV6-2 and TRBV6-3 included, were excluded as indistinguishable.

PCR employed 60 Vbeta and 13 Jbeta primers. Per the study methods: Later reanalysis found 70 million to 95 million unique TCR beta chains, roughly 9.9 million of them shared. The method was immunoSEQ multiplex PCR; TCRdb's version includes in-frame clones alone and lacks a portion of them. For V, J and clone size, that table is used; D and trimming come from the DNA. The data hold about 85,000 clones, with under 80% observed a single time. V gene TRBV4-1 combines with J gene TRBJ1-1; D gene ambiguous. The sequence was obtained from a boy aged 5-17 years in good health and CMV-seronegative. The sequenced sample was PBMCs. The CDR3 reads CASSQANTEAFF. CDR3 DNA sequence: TGCGCCAGCAGCCAAGCTAACACTGAAGCTTTCTTT.